This TCR beta chain emerged from a study of T cell responses to AZD1222 COVID-19 vaccine. Study-wide results and limits: There were mostly white British donors and more females than males, and clonal diversity was possibly underestimated.

The CDR3 sequence is 16 residues long. Germline loops: CDR1 LNHDA, CDR2 SQIVND (reference sequence). V dropped 6 bases and J dropped 8; count of bases not matched to a gene: 12. This table comes from immunoSEQ multiplex PCR, and its TCRdb copy is limited to in-frame clones, with some not included. This table holds 90,000 to 120,000 clones, 75% to 90% found once. Note on this clone: The antigen remains undetermined.

This chain uses TRBV19 with TRBJ2-1, with 11 bases matching TRBD2. This sample comprised peripheral blood, obtained on day 0 of AZD1222 vaccination. This TCR came from an adult in good health. For the CDR3, the DNA is TGTGCCAGTAGCCTTATTACTAGCGGGAGCGCGGATGAGCAGTTCTTC. Translation gives CASSLITSGSADEQFF.